This TCR beta chain was recorded in a study of shared clonotypes between healthy human individuals. Study summary: Aged 18 to 49, the donors were a couple of women and three men.

Using immunoSEQ multiplex PCR, the repertoire was profiled, and TCRdb retains in-frame clones only, with some absent. Of 2 million to 3 million clones listed, approximately 94% were seen once; the top ten hold approximately 0.36%. The CDR3 loop spans 18 amino acids. With 5 bases clipped from V and 10 bases from J, the junction kept 19 bases outside the gene matches. Germline CDR1 SGHVS, CDR2 FQNEAQ. As to this clone: Its antigen is as yet unknown.

Findings and limits, study-wide: Tissue TCR repertoires likely differ from these blood-only repertoires. The rarefaction results pointed to incomplete sorted-subset sequencing despite large depth.

The specimen sequenced was naive CD4+ T cells from PBMCs. Subset denoted: CD45RA+ positively selected. The receptor's source is a man aged 18 to 30 in good health. Some clones in this sample may be carry-over from other donors' samples. V and J are TRBV7-8 and TRBJ2-1; 11 bases are a match to TRBD2. CDR3 DNA sequence: TGTGCCAGCAGCCCACCCGAGACTAGCGGGACCCGTTCGAGGGAGCAGTTCTTC. This codes for CASSPPETSGTRSREQFF.